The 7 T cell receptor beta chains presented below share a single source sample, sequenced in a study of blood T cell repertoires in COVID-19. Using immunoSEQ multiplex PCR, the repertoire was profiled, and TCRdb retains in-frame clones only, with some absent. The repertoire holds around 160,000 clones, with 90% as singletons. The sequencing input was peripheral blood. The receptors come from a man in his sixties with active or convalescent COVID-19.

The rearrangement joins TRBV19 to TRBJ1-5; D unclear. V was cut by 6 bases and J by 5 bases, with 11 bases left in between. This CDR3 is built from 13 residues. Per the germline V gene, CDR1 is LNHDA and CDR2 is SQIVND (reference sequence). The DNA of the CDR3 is TGTGCCAGTAGGGGCTTCCTCGATCAGCCCCAGCATTTT. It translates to CASRGFLDQPQHF.

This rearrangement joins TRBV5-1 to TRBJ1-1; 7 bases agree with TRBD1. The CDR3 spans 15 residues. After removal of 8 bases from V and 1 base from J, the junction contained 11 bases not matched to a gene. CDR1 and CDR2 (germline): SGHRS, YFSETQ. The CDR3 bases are TGCGCCAGTCGGGACAGTAGATCCCCGAACACTGAAGCTTTCTTT. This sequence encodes CASRDSRSPNTEAFF. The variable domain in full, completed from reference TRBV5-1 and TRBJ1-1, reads KAGVTQTPRYLIKTRGQQVTLSCSPISGHRSVSWYQQTPGQGLQFLFEYFSETQRNKGNFPGRFSGRQFSNSRSEMNVSTLELGDSALYLCASRDSRSPNTEAFFGQGTRLTVV.

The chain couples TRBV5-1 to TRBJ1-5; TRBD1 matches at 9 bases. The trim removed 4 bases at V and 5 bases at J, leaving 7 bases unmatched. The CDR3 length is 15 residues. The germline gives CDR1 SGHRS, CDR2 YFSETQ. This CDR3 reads CASSTGTGIHQPQHF. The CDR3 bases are TGCGCCAGCAGCACCGGGACAGGGATCCATCAGCCCCAGCATTTT.

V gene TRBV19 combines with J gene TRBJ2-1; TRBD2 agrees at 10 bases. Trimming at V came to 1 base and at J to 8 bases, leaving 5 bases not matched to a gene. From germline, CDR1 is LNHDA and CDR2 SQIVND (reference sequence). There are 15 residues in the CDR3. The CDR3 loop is CASSIATSGDDEQFF. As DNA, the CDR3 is TGTGCCAGTAGTATAGCAACTAGCGGGGATGATGAGCAGTTCTTC.

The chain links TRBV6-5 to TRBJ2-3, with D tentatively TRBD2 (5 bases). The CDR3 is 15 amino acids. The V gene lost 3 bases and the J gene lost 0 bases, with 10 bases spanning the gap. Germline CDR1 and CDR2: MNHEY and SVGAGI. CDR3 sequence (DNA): TGTGCCAGCAGTTATGAAGCGGCTAGCACAGATACGCAGTATTTT. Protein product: CASSYEAASTDTQYF.

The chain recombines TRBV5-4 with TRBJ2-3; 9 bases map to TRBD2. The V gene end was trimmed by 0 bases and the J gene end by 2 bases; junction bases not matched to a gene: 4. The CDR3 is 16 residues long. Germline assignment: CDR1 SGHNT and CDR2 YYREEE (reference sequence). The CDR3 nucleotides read TGTGCCAGCAGCTTGGAGGGCGGGGGGGCCACAGATACGCAGTATTTT. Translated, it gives CASSLEGGGATDTQYF.

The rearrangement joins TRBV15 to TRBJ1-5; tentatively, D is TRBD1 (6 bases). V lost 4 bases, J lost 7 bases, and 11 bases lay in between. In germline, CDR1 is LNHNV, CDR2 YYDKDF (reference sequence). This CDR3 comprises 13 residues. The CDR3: CATSNRELQPQHF. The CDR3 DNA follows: TGTGCCACCAGCAACAGGGAGTTGCAGCCCCAGCATTTT.